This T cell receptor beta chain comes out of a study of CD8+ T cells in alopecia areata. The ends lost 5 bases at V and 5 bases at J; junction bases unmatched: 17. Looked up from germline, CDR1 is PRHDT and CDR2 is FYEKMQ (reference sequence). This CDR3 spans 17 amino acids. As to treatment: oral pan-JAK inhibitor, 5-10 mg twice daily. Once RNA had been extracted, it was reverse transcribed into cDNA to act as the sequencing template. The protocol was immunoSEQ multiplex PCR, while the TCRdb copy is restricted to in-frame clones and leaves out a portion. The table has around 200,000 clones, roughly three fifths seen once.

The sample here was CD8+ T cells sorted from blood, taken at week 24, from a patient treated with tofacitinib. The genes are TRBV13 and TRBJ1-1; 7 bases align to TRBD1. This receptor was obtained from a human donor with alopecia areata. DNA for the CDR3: TGTGCCAGCAGCCCGTGGTCCAGGGGGGCGGACGGGACTGAAGCTTTCTTT. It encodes CASSPWSRGADGTEAFF.